Listed here are 18 T cell receptor beta chains from one sample, sequenced in a study of graft-versus-host responses after intestinal transplantation (dated by TCRdb to the early 2020s). Receptors were amplified or captured by the immunoSEQ multiplex PCR assay. This is the immuneACCESS table as TCRdb keeps it, with only in-frame sequences that have V and J called. A part of the clones is gone; compared with another copy, unresolved V genes explain less than half, and the rest is unexplained. The sample has 9,500 to 13,000 clones on record, roughly 92% of them singletons. The ten largest clones add up to 3.6% of the sample. Specimen: PBMCs, collected more than 40 days after intestinal transplantation. The receptors shown here come from a human patient who received an intestinal transplant, so some T cells may come from the graft donor.

The chain joins TRBV27 to TRBJ2-1; perhaps D is TRBD1 or TRBD2 (5 bases each). This CDR3 spans 16 amino acids. The germline V gene encodes CDR1 MNHEY and CDR2 SMNVEV (reference sequence). Trimming took off 5 bases at V and 2 bases at J, with 16 bases between the two ends. DNA for the CDR3: TGTGCCAGCAGTCCACCTCAGAGGGGCACCTACAATGAGCAGTTCTTC. This sequence encodes CASSPPQRGTYNEQFF.

V gene TRBV11-2 combines with J gene TRBJ1-5, with D uncertain. The CDR3 runs to 15 residues. The germline V gene has CDR1 SGHAT and CDR2 FQNNGV. Trimming pared 8 bases from V and 0 bases from J, leaving 14 bases between. The CDR3 spells CASSTSPYSNQPQHF. The CDR3 DNA reads as TGTGCCAGCTCGACCAGCCCGTATAGCAATCAGCCCCAGCATTTT. The full variable domain, with the rest looked up from reference TRBV11-2 and TRBJ1-5, is EAGVAQSPRYKIIEKRQSVAFWCNPISGHATLYWYQQILGQGPKLLIQFQNNGVVDDSQLPKDRFSAERLKGVDSTLKIQPAKLEDSAVYLCASSTSPYSNQPQHFGDGTRLSIL.

This rearrangement joins TRBV5-1 to TRBJ2-7; 9 nucleotides agree with TRBD1. CDR3 length equals 16 residues. Germline trimming cut 0 bases from V and 4 bases from J; bases unmatched to any gene: 8. Germline V gene sequence: CDR1 SGHRS, CDR2 YFSETQ. Written as DNA, the CDR3 is TGCGCCAGCAGCTTGGGGGCGTCGGGGACAGGGTACGAGCAGTACTTC. Translated: CASSLGASGTGYEQYF.

This chain connects TRBV5-1 to TRBJ2-3; no reliable D call. V was shortened by 0 bases and J by 2 bases, with 10 bases between the two germline ends. CDR1 is SGHRS and CDR2 is YFSETQ in the germline V gene. CDR3 length: 15 residues. CDR3 loop: CASSLDRLDTDTQYF. Written as DNA, the CDR3 is TGCGCCAGCAGCTTGGATCGGCTGGACACAGATACGCAGTATTTT.

This chain connects TRBV23-1 to TRBJ2-7; the D gene is possibly TRBD2 (5 bases). TRBV23-1 is assigned to the ORF class and has an uncertain function. V shed 0 bases and J shed 5 bases, with 8 bases lying between them. There are 13 residues in the CDR3. In DNA, the CDR3 is TGCGCCAGCAGTCAATCGGAGGTCCACGAGCAGTACTTC. Encoded protein: CASSQSEVHEQYF.

The chain joins TRBV6-5 to TRBJ1-1; D call uncertain. Trimming shortened V by 5 bases and J by 1 base, and 11 bases separated the two germline ends. The CDR3 runs 14 residues. CDR1 is MNHEY, CDR2 SVGAGI, per germline. CDR3 DNA sequence: TGTGCCAGCAGTGAAGGGTCCGGGAACACTGAAGCTTTCTTT. Its protein is CASSEGSGNTEAFF.

The CDR3 nucleotides are TGTGCCAGCAGCTTGTTGGGCCGGAATAATCAGCCCCAGCATTTT. It encodes CASSLLGRNNQPQHF. The chain carries TRBV5-5 and TRBJ1-5, with D unclear. V was cut by 1 base and J by 4 bases, with 12 bases left in between. CDR1 is SGHKS and CDR2 is YYEKEE in the germline V gene (reference sequence). The CDR3 is made up of 15 amino acids.

V and J are TRBV9 and TRBJ1-1; 7 bases map to TRBD1. The CDR3 length is 15 residues. Germline V gene sequence: CDR1 SGDLS, CDR2 YYNGEE. V dropped 6 bases and J dropped 3; count of bases not matched to a gene: 11. The CDR3, as DNA: TGTGCCAGCACACCCTTTGACAGGGAATACACTGAAGCTTTCTTT. This translates into CASTPFDREYTEAFF. The variable domain in full, with the rest retrieved from reference TRBV9 and TRBJ1-1, is DSGVTQTPKHLITATGQRVTLRCSPRSGDLSVYWYQQSLDQGLQFLIQYYNGEERAKGNILERFSAQQFPDLHSELNLSSLELGDSALYFCASTPFDREYTEAFFGQGTRLTVV.

The table lists this clone with a count of one. The rearrangement uses TRBV7-9 and TRBJ1-1; TRBD1 might be the D (6 bases). Trimming took off 4 bases at V and 5 bases at J, with 11 bases between the two ends. This CDR3 is 13 amino acids long. Germline V gives CDR1 SEHNR, CDR2 FQNEAQ (reference sequence). CDR3 residues: CASSSSTGTEAFF. The DNA for the CDR3 is TGTGCCAGCAGCTCCTCGACAGGAACTGAAGCTTTCTTT.

The chain is built from TRBV9 and TRBJ2-7, with 8 bases lining up with TRBD1. Germline V gene lookup returns CDR1 SGDLS and CDR2 YYNGEE. CDR3 length equals 16 residues. J was trimmed by 3 bases and V by 0 bases; bases with no gene match: 8. The CDR3 DNA follows: TGTGCCAGCAGCGTAGCAGAGACAGGGGAAATCTACGAGCAGTACTTC. This translates into CASSVAETGEIYEQYF. The full variable domain, completed using reference TRBV9 and TRBJ2-7, is DSGVTQTPKHLITATGQRVTLRCSPRSGDLSVYWYQQSLDQGLQFLIQYYNGEERAKGNILERFSAQQFPDLHSELNLSSLELGDSALYFCASSVAETGEIYEQYFGPGTRLTVT.

This clone has only a few counts. The chain is built from TRBV12-5 and TRBJ2-4; possibly TRBD1 for D (5 bases). The CDR3 has 15 amino acids. The V end was cut by 5 bases, the J end by 0 bases, with 11 bases between. The V gene's germline CDR1 is LGHNT and CDR2 FRNRAP. The DNA of the CDR3 is TGTGCTAGTGGTCCTAGGGGCCTAGCCAAAAACATTCAGTACTTC. It is translated as CASGPRGLAKNIQYF.

The J gene is TRBJ1-1, the V gene TRBV19; TRBD1 is a possible D gene (6 bases). Germline CDR1 LNHDA, CDR2 SQIVND (reference sequence). The V end was cut by 10 bases, the J end by 2 bases, with 23 bases between. The CDR3 runs 16 residues. CDR3 protein: CATSRWGGGGNTEAFF. The DNA of the CDR3 is TGTGCCACCTCCCGGTGGGGGGGCGGGGGAAACACTGAAGCTTTCTTT.

The chain carries TRBV7-9 and TRBJ1-1, with D tentatively TRBD1 (5 bases). The CDR3 sequence is 16 residues long. Germline V gene data show CDR1 as SEHNR and CDR2 as FQNEAQ (reference sequence). With 1 base removed from V and 0 bases from J, the gap between germline ends came to 12 bases. The CDR3, as DNA: TGTGCCAGCAGCTTAGGCCTCAGGGAGATGAACACTGAAGCTTTCTTT. This sequence encodes CASSLGLREMNTEAFF.

The V call is TRBV7-9, the J call TRBJ1-6; TRBD1 aligns across 7 bases. Trimming at V came to 4 bases and at J to 9 bases, leaving 12 bases not matched to a gene. The CDR3 is 16 residues long. The germline CDR1 and CDR2 sequences are SEHNR and FQNEAQ (reference sequence). CDR3 sequence (DNA): TGTGCCAGCAGCTCCTACATCCAGGGGGGGGCTTCACCCCTCCACTTT. Residues: CASSSYIQGGASPLHF.

The J gene is TRBJ2-7, the V gene TRBV11-2, with 10 bases aligning to TRBD2. With 4 bases clipped from V and 1 base from J, the junction kept 4 bases outside the gene matches. The germline CDR1 and CDR2 sequences are SGHAT and FQNNGV. The CDR3 is made up of 15 amino acids. The CDR3 region has the DNA TGTGCCAGCAGCTCGGAACTAGCGGGGTCCTACGAGCAGTACTTC. This codes for CASSSELAGSYEQYF.

This clone showed up just once. This chain uses TRBV29-1 with TRBJ2-2; D is possibly TRBD2 (6 bases). This CDR3 spans 13 amino acids. Germline loops: CDR1 SQVTM, CDR2 ANQGSEA. Written as DNA, the CDR3 is TGCGCGTCCCGGGGGAGGAACACCGGGGAGCTGTTTTTT. Protein product: CASRGRNTGELFF.

The chain couples TRBV6-9 to TRBJ2-5; D remains ambiguous. This CDR3 spans 11 amino acids. Germline CDR1 reads MNHGY; CDR2 reads SVAAGI. Trimming shortened V by 7 bases and J by 5 bases, and 8 bases separated the two germline ends. The chain's CDR3 is CASTRTETQYF. CDR3 DNA sequence: TGTGCCAGCACCCGAACGGAGACCCAGTACTTC.

The genes are TRBV11-2 and TRBJ1-2, with 9 nucleotides matching TRBD1. Unmatched junction bases numbered 7, after V lost 5 bases and J lost 0 bases. The CDR3 is 16 amino acids. Per germline, CDR1 SGHAT and CDR2 FQNNGV. CDR3 coding DNA: TGTGCCAGCAGCCGAACCGGACAGGGGCCTAACTATGGCTACACCTTC. It specifies CASSRTGQGPNYGYTF.